The entry that follows covers one T cell receptor (beta chain) sequence. The CDR3 runs 14 residues. The V gene end was trimmed by 1 base and the J gene end by 3 bases; junction bases not matched to a gene: 2. Germline values: CDR1 SGHRS, CDR2 YFSETQ. Clones were sequenced by immunoSEQ multiplex PCR, and TCRdb holds only the in-frame ones, with some missing. This repertoire shows about 38,000 clones, around nine tenths found once; its top ten account for 9% to 9.5%. This entry belongs to a study of CD4 T cells in relation to SARS-CoV-2 and coronaviruses. Study at large: Convalescent donors were aged 21 to 72, with median about 40 years.

Material for sequencing was memory CD4+ T cells from PBMCs. The rearrangement joins TRBV5-1 to TRBJ2-5, with 8 bases fitting TRBD2. The TCR originated in an adult with COVID-19. The CDR3 protein is CASSLFSGEETQYF. The DNA of the CDR3 is TGCGCCAGCAGCTTGTTTAGCGGGGAAGAGACCCAGTACTTC.